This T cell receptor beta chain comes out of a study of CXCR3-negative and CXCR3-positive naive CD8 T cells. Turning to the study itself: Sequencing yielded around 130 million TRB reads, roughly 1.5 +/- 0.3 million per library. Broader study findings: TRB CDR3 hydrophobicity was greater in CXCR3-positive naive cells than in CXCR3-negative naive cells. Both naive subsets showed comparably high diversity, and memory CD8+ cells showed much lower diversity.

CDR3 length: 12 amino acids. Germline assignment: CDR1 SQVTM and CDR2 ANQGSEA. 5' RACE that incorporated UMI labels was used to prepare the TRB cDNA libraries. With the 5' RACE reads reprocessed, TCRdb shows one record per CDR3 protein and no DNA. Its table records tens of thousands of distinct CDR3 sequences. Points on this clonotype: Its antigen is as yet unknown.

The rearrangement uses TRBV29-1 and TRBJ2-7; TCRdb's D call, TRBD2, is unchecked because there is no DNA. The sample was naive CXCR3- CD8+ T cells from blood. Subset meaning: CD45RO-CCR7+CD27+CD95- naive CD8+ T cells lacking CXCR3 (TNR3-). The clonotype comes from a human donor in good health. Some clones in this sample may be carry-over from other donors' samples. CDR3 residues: CSVDTEGDEQYF.